Following are 3 T cell receptor beta chains from one sample sequenced in a study of identical twins. TCRdb reanalysed the 5' RACE reads using MiXCR and keeps one entry per CDR3 protein. Among some 760,000 distinct CDR3 sequences listed, 15% to 20% were seen once. These same data were also listed under a study on T cells expressing NK-cell markers.

Material for sequencing was PBMCs. The receptors shown here come from a woman between 18 and 29 years old in good health.

Details on this clonotype: This may be a read error: a much more frequent sequence differs by one nucleotide. The chain carries TRBV5-1 and TRBJ2-1; 11 nucleotides match TRBD2. Trimming removed 0 bases from V and 4 bases from J; junction bases left unmatched: 3. Germline lookup yields CDR1 SGHRS and CDR2 YFSETQ. CDR3 length equals 16 residues. CDR3 region: CASSLDGTSGYNEQFF. DNA for the CDR3: TGCGCCAGCAGCTTGGATGGGACTAGCGGTTACAATGAGCAGTTCTTC.

There are a few counts of this clonotype. The chain combines TRBV29-1 with TRBJ2-7; TRBD2 is a possible D gene (5 bases). V was pared by 5 bases and J by 1 base, with 9 bases between. The CDR3 sequence is 12 residues long. The germline V gene encodes CDR1 SQVTM and CDR2 ANQGSEA. For the CDR3, the DNA is TGCAGCGTTCGGCTAGCTTCCTACGAGCAGTACTTC. Its translation: CSVRLASYEQYF.

This clonotype was observed a handful of times. The V gene is TRBV5-1, the J gene TRBJ2-3; unclear D gene. Germline CDR1 reads SGHRS; CDR2 reads YFSETQ. The V end was cut by 3 bases, the J end by 6 bases, with 11 bases between. CDR3 length: 13 amino acids. The CDR3 DNA reads TGCGCCAGCAGCTCCCCCGACGCCGATACGCAGTATTTT. It is translated as CASSSPDADTQYF. Full variable domain (rest looked up from reference TRBV5-1 and TRBJ2-3): KAGVTQTPRYLIKTRGQQVTLSCSPISGHRSVSWYQQTPGQGLQFLFEYFSETQRNKGNFPGRFSGRQFSNSRSEMNVSTLELGDSALYLCASSSPDADTQYFGPGTRLTVL.